This TCR beta chain emerged from a study of OX40 agonist ivuxolimab in advanced cancers. TCRdb keeps only in-frame clones here, not all; method: immunoSEQ multiplex PCR. Of some 80,000 clones in the sample, approximately 87% were seen once. This CDR3 contains 16 residues. The V gene's germline CDR1 is SGHNT and CDR2 YYREEE (reference sequence). The V gene end was trimmed by 0 bases and the J gene end by 8 bases; junction bases not matched to a gene: 9. The receptor was isolated from an adult with an advanced solid tumor such as melanoma, head and neck, liver or kidney cancer. The chain joins TRBV5-4 to TRBJ1-2, with TRBD1 identical over 11 bases. Sequencing was performed on CD4+ or CD8+ T cells sorted from blood, taken in a trial of the OX40 agonist ivuxolimab. CDR3 amino acids: CASSLDRTGGLIGYTF. The CDR3, as DNA: TGTGCCAGCAGCTTGGACCGGACAGGGGGCCTAATAGGCTACACCTTC.